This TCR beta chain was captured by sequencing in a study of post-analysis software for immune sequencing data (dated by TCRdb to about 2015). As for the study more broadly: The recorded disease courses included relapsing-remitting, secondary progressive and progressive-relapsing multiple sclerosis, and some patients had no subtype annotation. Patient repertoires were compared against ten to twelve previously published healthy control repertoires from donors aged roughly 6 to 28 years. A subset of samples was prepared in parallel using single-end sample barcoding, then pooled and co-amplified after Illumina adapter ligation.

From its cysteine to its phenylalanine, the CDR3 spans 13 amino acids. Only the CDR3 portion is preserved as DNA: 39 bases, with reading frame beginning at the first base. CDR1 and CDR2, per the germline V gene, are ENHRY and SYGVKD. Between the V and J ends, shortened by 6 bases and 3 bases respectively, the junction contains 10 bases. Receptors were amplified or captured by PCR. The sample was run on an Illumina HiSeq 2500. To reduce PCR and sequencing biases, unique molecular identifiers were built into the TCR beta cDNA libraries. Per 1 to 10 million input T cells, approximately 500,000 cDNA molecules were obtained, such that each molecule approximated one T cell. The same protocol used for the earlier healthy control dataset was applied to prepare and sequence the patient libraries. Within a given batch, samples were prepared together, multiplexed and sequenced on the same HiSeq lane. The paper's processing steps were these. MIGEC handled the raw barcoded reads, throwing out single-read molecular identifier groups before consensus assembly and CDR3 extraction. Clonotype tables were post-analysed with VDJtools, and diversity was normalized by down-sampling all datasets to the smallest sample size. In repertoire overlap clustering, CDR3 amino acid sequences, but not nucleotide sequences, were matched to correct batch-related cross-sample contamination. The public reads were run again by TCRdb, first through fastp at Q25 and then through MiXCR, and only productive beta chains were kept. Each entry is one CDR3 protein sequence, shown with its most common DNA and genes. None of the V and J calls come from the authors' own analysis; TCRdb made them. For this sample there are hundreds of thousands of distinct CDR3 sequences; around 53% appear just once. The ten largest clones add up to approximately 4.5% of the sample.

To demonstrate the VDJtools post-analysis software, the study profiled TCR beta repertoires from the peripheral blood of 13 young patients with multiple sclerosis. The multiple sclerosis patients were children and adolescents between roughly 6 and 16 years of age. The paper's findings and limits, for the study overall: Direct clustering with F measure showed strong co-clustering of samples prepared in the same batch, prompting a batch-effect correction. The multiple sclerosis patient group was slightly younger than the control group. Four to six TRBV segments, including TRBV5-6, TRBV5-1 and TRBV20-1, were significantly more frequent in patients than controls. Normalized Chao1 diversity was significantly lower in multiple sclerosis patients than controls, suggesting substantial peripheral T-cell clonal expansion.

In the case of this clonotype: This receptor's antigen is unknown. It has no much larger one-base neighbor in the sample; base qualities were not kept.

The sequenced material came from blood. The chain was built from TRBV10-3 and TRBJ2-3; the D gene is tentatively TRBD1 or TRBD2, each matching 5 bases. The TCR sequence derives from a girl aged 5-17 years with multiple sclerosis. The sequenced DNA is TGTGCCATCAGCCCGGGGCTAACAGATACGCAGTATTTT. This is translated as CAISPGLTDTQYF.